The T cell receptor (beta chain) described here comes from a study of a mutant IDH1 vaccine in newly diagnosed glioma. Study details: Treated patients had a mean age of around 40 years and a 62.5% male, around 38% female split. Before enrollment, the patients had been treated with radiotherapy alone, temozolomide alone, or both together. Most of them had received both. The study, taken as a whole, reports: Of all patients, about 94% showed vaccine-induced immune responses.

The table came from immunoSEQ multiplex PCR; TCRdb's copy has only in-frame clones and leaves some out. The repertoire has around 60,000 clones, roughly 80% of them found once; the top ten carry roughly 9.5%. Remarks on this clone: Antigen unknown.

Germline CDR1 and CDR2: SGHTA and FQGNSA. The CDR3 has 13 residues. Unmatched junction bases numbered 1, after V lost 3 bases and J lost 4 bases. Time point denoted: week 11, during vaccination. Doses consisted of 300 ug of mutant IDH1 20-mer peptide each, paired with topical imiquimod. The clonotype comes from a woman in her 50s with glioma. This specimen consisted of PBMCs, obtained from a glioma patient whose treatment included an IDH1 peptide vaccine. V is TRBV7-2 and J is TRBJ1-1, with 8 bases aligning to TRBD1. In DNA, the CDR3 is TGTGCCAGCAGCTTTACAGGGGGCACTGAAGCTTTCTTT. It is translated as CASSFTGGTEAFF.